The 12 T cell receptor beta chains below come from one sample, sequenced in a study of CD8 T cells in Susac syndrome. The RNA input was roughly 0.45 to 1 ug, and it was reverse transcribed with random hexamers. TCRdb independently ran MiXCR on the immunoSEQ multiplex PCR reads; one entry per CDR3 protein. The sample yields about 130,000 distinct CDR3 sequences, about 90% seen once. The sequencing input was CD8+ T cells from PBMCs. These receptors were obtained from a human donor with multiple sclerosis.

The genes are TRBV10-2 and TRBJ2-7; 8 bases fit TRBD1. The junction had 3 bases not matched to a gene; V was cut back by 6 bases and J by 2 bases. This CDR3 region has 13 residues. CDR1 is WSHSY, CDR2 SAAADI, per germline. The chain's CDR3 is CASRQGEAYEQYF. The CDR3 nucleotides read TGCGCCAGCAGACAGGGGGAAGCCTACGAGCAGTACTTC.

This clonotype came up once. V and J are TRBV5-1 and TRBJ1-2; D not certain. The CDR3 is 14 residues long. Germline loops: CDR1 SGHRS, CDR2 YFSETQ. The V gene lost 1 base and the J gene lost 0 bases, with 7 bases spanning the gap. CDR3 in amino acids: CASSLWRANYGYTF. The CDR3 bases are TGCGCCAGCAGCTTGTGGAGGGCTAACTATGGCTACACCTTC.

This rearrangement joins TRBV7-9 to TRBJ2-7; maybe TRBD1 (6 bases). The germline CDR1 and CDR2 sequences are SEHNR and FQNEAQ (reference sequence). The CDR3 runs to 14 residues. The V end lost 4 bases, the J end lost 1 base, and 11 bases lay between the germline ends. The DNA for the CDR3 is TGTGCCAGCAGCTCTGGGGGCAGATCCTACGAGCAGTACTTC. Translated, it gives CASSSGGRSYEQYF.

The chain recombines TRBV5-1 with TRBJ1-5; D call uncertain. CDR3 length: 12 residues. CDR1 is SGHRS and CDR2 is YFSETQ in the germline V gene. Trimming pared 4 bases from V and 9 bases from J, leaving 11 bases between. The CDR3 DNA reads as TGCGCCAGCAGCGTACTCCTTAGGCCCCAGCATTTT. This gives the protein CASSVLLRPQHF.

The chain combines TRBV29-1 with TRBJ2-1; D is ambiguous. V was shortened by 7 bases and J by 9 bases, with 13 bases between the two germline ends. CDR3 size: 11 residues. Germline V CDR1 and CDR2: SQVTM, ANQGSEA. CDR3 bases: TGCAGCGCTCTCTTGCAGCGTGAGCAGTTCTTC. Residues: CSALLQREQFF.

The chain recombines TRBV5-6 with TRBJ2-2; 11 bases are shared with TRBD1. Germline V CDR1 and CDR2: SGHDT, YYEEEE. The CDR3 runs to 19 residues. V lost 0 bases, J lost 0 bases, and 7 bases stayed unmatched. The CDR3 here is CASSLVDRGPEANTGELFF. In nucleotides, the CDR3 is TGTGCCAGCAGCTTGGTGGACAGGGGGCCCGAGGCGAACACCGGGGAGCTGTTTTTT.

This clonotype is a singleton in its sample. The rearrangement joins TRBV6-1 to TRBJ1-1, with 8 bases identical to TRBD1. The germline V gene encodes CDR1 MNHNS and CDR2 SASEGT. This CDR3 has 13 amino acids. The ends lost 8 bases at V and 3 bases at J; junction bases unmatched: 5. This chain's CDR3 is CASEGQGYTEAFF. The DNA for the CDR3 is TGTGCCAGCGAAGGACAGGGTTACACTGAAGCTTTCTTT.

The chain recombines TRBV20-1 with TRBJ2-2; possible D gene TRBD1, 6 bases. The CDR3 loop spans 13 amino acids. The germline V gene encodes CDR1 DFQATT and CDR2 SNEGSKA (reference sequence). The CDR3 is CSGEQGDTGELFF. DNA for the CDR3: TGCAGCGGGGAACAGGGAGATACCGGGGAGCTGTTTTTT.

CDR3 in DNA: TGTGCCAGCAGCTTAGGGCAGGGCGAGGGACAGCCCCAGCATTTT. Its translation is CASSLGQGEGQPQHF. This chain connects TRBV7-9 to TRBJ1-5; weak D call: TRBD1 (5 bases). Germline V gives CDR1 SEHNR, CDR2 FQNEAQ (reference sequence). There are 15 residues in the CDR3. V was pared by 1 base and J by 7 bases, with 14 bases between.

This chain joins TRBV7-9 and TRBJ1-5; weak D call: TRBD1 (6 bases). The germline gives CDR1 SEHNR, CDR2 FQNEAQ (reference sequence). The V and J ends lost 5 bases and 9 bases respectively, with 11 bases between them. CDR3 length equals 12 residues. CDR3 bases: TGTGCCAGCAGCATAGGGGGTCCGCCCCAGCATTTT. Translation gives CASSIGGPPQHF.

CDR3 amino acids: CASSPPRTGYGYTF. In nucleotides, the CDR3 is TGCGCCAGCAGCCCCCCGAGGACAGGCTATGGCTACACCTTC. The chain couples TRBV4-1 to TRBJ1-2; 7 bases are a match to TRBD1. Germline V gives CDR1 MGHRA, CDR2 YSYEKL. This CDR3 region has 14 residues. V shed 4 bases, J shed 4 bases, and the junction held 6 bases outside the gene matches.

The CDR3 region has the DNA TGTGCCAGCAGCTTAAGGGGTGCGTGGACCCAGTACTTC. Residues: CASSLRGAWTQYF. The chain recombines TRBV7-9 with TRBJ2-5; D is possibly TRBD1 (5 bases). Germline assignment: CDR1 SEHNR and CDR2 FQNEAQ (reference sequence). The CDR3 has 13 residues. Trimming took 2 bases from V and 7 from J, leaving 11 bases between them.